In this sample, the clone carrying this T cell receptor (beta chain) turned up a few times. What it binds is not known. This specimen belongs to a study of blood T cells in healthy people across ages. Every participating donor contributed about 10 milliliters of peripheral blood through a draw. General observations from the study: In older individuals, TCR beta diversity per million T cells was lower, falling roughly linearly with age. No conclusive comparison of naive versus antigen-experienced cells was possible with unsorted PBMCs.

A J-beta primer mix and a sample-barcoded 5' primer were used in a second PCR of roughly 6 to 11 cycles. Any given sample supplied a minimum of 3 million CDR3-containing paired-end reads. TCRdb independently ran MiXCR on the 5' RACE reads; one entry per CDR3 protein. The data contain 750,000 to 950,000 distinct CDR3 sequences, 53% of them singletons. Germline loops: CDR1 SGDLS, CDR2 YYNGEE. The CDR3 is 14 amino acids. J gave up 3 bases and V 4 bases, and 5 bases lay outside the gene matches. The origin of this receptor is a man older than 75 in good health. Sequences were obtained from blood. The chain carries TRBV9 and TRBJ2-7, with 9 bases fitting TRBD1. The CDR3 protein is CASSNTGGYYEQYF. DNA of the CDR3: TGTGCCAGCAGCAACACAGGGGGCTACTACGAGCAGTACTTC.